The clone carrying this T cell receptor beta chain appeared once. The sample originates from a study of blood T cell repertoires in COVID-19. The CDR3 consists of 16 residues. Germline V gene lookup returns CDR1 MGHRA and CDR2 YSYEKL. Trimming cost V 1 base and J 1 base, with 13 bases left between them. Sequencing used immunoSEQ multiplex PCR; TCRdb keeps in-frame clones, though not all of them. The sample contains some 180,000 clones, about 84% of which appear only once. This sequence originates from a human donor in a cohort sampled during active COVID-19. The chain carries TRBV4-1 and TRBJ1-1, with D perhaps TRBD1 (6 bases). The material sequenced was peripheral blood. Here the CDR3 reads CASSQARGRENTEAFF. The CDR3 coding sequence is TGCGCCAGCAGCCAAGCCAGGGGACGGGAGAACACTGAAGCTTTCTTT.